The table lists the clone carrying this T cell receptor beta chain with a count of one. Antigen: not known. This sample was taken from a study of shared clonotypes between healthy human individuals. Overall study context: The study used three CD4 naive, three CD4 memory, two CD8 naive and one CD8 memory plate per donor. Regarding the study as a whole: Limitation of the genetic and exposure-history diversity represented came from the few donors. The study found 4.5% to 5% of naive CD4 clonotypes shared across a handful of donors.

Repertoires were generated with immunoSEQ multiplex PCR, while TCRdb's copy carries only in-frame clones and drops some. The profile shows millions of clones, 85% to 95% of them singletons. The sequenced sample was naive CD4+ T cells from PBMCs. Subset reported: CD45RA+ positively selected. This clonotype originated in a man between 18 and 29 years old in good health. Some clones in this sample may be carry-over from other donors' samples.

In nucleotides, the CDR3 is TGCAGCGTCACGGACAGGGCCTATGGCTACACCTTC. Translated, it gives CSVTDRAYGYTF. This chain links TRBV29-1 with TRBJ1-2; 8 bases align to TRBD1. The CDR3 sequence is 12 residues long. The V gene end was trimmed by 6 bases and the J gene end by 4 bases; junction bases not matched to a gene: 4. Germline V CDR1 and CDR2: SQVTM, ANQGSEA.